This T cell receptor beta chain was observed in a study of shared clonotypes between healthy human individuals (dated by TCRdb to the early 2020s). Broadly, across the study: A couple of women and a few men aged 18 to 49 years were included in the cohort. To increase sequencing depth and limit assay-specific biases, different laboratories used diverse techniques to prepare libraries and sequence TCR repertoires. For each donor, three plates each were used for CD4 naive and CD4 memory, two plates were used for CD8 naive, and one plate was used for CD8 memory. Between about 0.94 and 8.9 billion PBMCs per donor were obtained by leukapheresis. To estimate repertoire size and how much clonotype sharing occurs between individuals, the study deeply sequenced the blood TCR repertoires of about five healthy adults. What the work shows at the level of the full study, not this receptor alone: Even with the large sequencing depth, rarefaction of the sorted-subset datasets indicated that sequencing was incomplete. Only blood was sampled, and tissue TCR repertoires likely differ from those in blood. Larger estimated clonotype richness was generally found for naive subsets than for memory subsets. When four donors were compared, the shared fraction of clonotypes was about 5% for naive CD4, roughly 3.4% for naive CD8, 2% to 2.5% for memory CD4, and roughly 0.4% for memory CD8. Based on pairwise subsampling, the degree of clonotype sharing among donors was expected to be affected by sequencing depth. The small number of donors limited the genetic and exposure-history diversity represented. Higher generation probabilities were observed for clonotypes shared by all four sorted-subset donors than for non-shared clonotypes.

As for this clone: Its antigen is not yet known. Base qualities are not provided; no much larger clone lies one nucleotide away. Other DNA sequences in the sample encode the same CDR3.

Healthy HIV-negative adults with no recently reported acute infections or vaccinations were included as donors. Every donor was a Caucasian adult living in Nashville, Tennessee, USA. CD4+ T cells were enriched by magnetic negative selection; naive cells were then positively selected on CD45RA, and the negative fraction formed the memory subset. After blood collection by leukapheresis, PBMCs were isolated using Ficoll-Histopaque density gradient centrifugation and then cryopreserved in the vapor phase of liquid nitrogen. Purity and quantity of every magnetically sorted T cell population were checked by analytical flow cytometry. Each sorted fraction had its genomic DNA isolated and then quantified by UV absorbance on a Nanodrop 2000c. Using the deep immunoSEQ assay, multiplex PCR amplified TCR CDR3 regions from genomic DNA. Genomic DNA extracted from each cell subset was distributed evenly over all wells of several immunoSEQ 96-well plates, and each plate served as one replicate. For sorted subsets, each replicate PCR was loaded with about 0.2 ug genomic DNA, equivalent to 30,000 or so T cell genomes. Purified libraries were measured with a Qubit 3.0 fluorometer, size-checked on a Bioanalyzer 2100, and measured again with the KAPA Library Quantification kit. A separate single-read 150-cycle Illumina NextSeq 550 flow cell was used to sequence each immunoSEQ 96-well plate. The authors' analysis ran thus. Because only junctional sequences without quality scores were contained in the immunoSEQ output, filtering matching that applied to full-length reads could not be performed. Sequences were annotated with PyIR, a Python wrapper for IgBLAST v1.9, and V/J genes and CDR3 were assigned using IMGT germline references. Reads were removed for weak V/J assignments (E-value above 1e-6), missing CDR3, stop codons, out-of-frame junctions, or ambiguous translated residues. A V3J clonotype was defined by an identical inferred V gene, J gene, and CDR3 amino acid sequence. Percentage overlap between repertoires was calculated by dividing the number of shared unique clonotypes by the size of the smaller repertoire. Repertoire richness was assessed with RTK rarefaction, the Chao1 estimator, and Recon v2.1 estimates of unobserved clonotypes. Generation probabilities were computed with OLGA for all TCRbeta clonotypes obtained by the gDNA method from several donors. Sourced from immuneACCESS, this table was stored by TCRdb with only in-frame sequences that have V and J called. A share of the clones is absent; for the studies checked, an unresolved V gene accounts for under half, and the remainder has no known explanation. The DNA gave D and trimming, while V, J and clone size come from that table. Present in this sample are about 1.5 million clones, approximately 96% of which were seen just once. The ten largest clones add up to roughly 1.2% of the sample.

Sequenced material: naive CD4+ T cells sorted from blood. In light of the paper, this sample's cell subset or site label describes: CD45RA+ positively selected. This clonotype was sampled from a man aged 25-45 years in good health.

Here is the DNA: TGTGCTAGTGGTTTGGCTTCGGGGGTGGGAGAGGCAGAGCAGTTCTTC. Its translation is CASGLASGVGEAEQFF. This sequence uses TRBV12-5 and TRBJ2-1; the D region possibly corresponds to TRBD2 (6 bases align). V is clipped by 1 base and J by 10 bases, and the sequence between their germline boundaries is 20 bases long. For CDR1 and CDR2, the germline V gene lists LGHNT and FRNRAP. Counted from cysteine to phenylalanine, this CDR3 has 16 amino acids. The sequence is cut down to CDR3 DNA, 48 bases in frame from base 1.